At least ten counts were recorded for the clone carrying this TCR beta chain. What it binds is unknown. This sample was included in a study of neurological immune-mediated disorders. Findings and caveats of the study: The greatest TCR clonal expansion occurred in HTLV-1-associated myelopathy and the least in multiple sclerosis, which fell below healthy controls.

The team produced cDNA through 5'RACE using 10-nucleotide random UMIs. TCRdb itself ran the 5' RACE reads through MiXCR, one entry per CDR3 protein. The table shows under 130,000 distinct CDR3 sequences, with roughly 10% occurring only once. Time point defined: longitudinal time-point 3. The unsorted libraries originated from 2 million PBMCs that had been stored at -80 C. Germline values: CDR1 DFQATT, CDR2 SNEGSKA (reference sequence). The ends were cut back, 1 base at V and 1 base at J, with 8 bases in the middle. This CDR3 has 14 residues. The chain carries TRBV20-1 and TRBJ1-3; possibly TRBD1 for D (6 bases). Sequencing was done on a sample of PBMCs. The clonotype was recovered from a female donor with HTLV-1-associated myelopathy (HAM/TSP). The CDR3, as DNA: TGCAGTGCTAGAGTAGGGACATCTGGAAACACCATATATTTT. Translation: CSARVGTSGNTIYF.